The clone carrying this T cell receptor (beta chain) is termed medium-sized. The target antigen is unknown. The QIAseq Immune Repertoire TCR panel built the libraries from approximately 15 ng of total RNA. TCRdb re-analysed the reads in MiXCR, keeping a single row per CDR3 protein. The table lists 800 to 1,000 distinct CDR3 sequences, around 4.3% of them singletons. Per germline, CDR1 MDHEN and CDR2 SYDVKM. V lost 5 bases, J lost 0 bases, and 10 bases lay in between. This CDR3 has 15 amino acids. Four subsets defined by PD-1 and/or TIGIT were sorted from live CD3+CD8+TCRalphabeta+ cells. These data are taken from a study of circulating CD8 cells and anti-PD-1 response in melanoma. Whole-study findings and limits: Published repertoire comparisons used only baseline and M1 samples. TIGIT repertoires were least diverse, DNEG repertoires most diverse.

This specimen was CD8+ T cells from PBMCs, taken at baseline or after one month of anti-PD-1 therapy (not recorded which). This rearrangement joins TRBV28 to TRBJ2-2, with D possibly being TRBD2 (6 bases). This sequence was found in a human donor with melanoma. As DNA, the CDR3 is TGTGCCAGCAGTGAACTAGCCTCGAACACCGGGGAGCTGTTTTTT. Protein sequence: CASSELASNTGELFF.